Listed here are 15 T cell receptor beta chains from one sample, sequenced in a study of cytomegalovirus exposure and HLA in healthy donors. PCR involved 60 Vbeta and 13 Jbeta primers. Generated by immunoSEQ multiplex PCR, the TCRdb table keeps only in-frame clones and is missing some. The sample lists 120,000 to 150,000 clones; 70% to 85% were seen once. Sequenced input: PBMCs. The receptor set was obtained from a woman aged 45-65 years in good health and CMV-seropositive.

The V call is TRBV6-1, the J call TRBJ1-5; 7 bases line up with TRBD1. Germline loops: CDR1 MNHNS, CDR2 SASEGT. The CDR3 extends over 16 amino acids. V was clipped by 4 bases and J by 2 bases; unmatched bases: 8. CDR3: CASSVPRGFGNQPQHF. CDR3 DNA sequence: TGTGCCAGCAGTGTCCCCAGGGGGTTTGGCAATCAGCCCCAGCATTTT.

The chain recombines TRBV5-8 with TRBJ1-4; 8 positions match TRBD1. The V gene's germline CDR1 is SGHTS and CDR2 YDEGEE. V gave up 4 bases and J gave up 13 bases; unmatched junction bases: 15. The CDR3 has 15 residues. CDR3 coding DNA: TGTGCCAGCAGCCTAACCTCAGGGGGCGCAGGTTCACTGTTTTTT. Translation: CASSLTSGGAGSLFF.

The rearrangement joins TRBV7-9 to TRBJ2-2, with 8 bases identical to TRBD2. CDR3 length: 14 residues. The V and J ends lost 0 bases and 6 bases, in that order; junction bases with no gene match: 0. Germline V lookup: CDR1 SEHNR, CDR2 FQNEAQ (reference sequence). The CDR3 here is CASSLAGGAGELFF. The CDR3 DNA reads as TGTGCCAGCAGCTTAGCCGGGGGGGCCGGGGAGCTGTTTTTT.

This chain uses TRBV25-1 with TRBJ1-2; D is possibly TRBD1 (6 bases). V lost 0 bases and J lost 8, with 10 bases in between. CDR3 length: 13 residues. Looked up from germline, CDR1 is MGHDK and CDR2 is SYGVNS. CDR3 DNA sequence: TGTGCCAGCAGTGAATATGAGGGGGTCGGCTACACCTTC. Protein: CASSEYEGVGYTF.

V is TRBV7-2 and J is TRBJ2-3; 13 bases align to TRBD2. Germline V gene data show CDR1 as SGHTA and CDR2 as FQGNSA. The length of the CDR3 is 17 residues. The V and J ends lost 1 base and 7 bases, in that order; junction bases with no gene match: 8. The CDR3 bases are TGTGCCAGCAGCTTAGGTTGGACTAGCGGGGGATGGTATACGCAGTATTTT. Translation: CASSLGWTSGGWYTQYF.

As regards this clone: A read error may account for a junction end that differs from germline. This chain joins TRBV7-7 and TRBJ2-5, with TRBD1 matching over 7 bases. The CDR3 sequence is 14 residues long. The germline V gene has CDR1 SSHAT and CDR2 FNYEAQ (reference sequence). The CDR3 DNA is TGTGCTAGCAGCCAACAGGGGTACCAAGAGACCCAGTACTTC. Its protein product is CASSQQGYQETQYF.

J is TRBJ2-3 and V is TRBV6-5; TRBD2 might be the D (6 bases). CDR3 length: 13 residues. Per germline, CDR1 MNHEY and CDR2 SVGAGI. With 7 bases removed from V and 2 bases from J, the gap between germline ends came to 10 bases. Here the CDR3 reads CASTRRDTDTQYF. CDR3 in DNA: TGTGCCAGCACCCGGAGGGACACAGATACGCAGTATTTT.

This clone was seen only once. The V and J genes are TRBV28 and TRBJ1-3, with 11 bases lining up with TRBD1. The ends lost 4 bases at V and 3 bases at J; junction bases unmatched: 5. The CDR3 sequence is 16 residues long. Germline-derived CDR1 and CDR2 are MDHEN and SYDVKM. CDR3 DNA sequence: TGTGCCAGCAGTTCAACGGACAGGGGGCTTGGAAACACCATATATTTT. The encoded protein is CASSSTDRGLGNTIYF. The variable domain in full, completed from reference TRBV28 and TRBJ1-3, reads DVKVTQSSRYLVKRTGEKVFLECVQDMDHENMFWYRQDPGLGLRLIYFSYDVKMKEKGDIPEGYSVSREKKERFSLILESASTNQTSMYLCASSSTDRGLGNTIYFGEGSWLTVV.

This CDR3 is CASSSGTGGGREAFF. CDR3 DNA sequence: TGTGCCAGCAGCTCGGGGACAGGGGGAGGAAGGGAAGCTTTCTTT. This sequence joins TRBV5-6 and TRBJ1-1; 11 bases match TRBD1. The ends lost 3 bases at V and 8 bases at J; junction bases unmatched: 9. Looked up from germline, CDR1 is SGHDT and CDR2 is YYEEEE. The CDR3 has 15 amino acids.

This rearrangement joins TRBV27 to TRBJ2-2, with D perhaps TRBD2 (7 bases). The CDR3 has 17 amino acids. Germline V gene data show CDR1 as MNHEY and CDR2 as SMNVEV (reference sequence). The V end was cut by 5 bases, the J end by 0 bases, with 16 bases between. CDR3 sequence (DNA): TGTGCCAGCAGTCGCTCCCGGGGGGCATCGAACACCGGGGAGCTGTTTTTT. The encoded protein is CASSRSRGASNTGELFF.

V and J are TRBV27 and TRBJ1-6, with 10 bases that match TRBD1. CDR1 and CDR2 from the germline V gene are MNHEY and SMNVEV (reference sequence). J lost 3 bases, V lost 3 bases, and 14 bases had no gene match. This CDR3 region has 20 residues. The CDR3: CASSFRRGPGQGIYNSPLHF. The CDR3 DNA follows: TGTGCCAGCAGTTTTAGGAGGGGACCGGGACAGGGGATCTATAATTCACCCCTCCACTTT.

Here the CDR3 reads CSAIQGSEQYF. CDR3 DNA sequence: TGCAGTGCTATCCAGGGATCCGAGCAGTACTTC. The gene calls are TRBV20-1 and TRBJ2-7; D is perhaps TRBD1 (5 bases). The CDR3 sequence is 11 residues long. Germline V CDR1 and CDR2: DFQATT, SNEGSKA (reference sequence). V was clipped by 4 bases and J by 6 bases, with 10 bases between them.

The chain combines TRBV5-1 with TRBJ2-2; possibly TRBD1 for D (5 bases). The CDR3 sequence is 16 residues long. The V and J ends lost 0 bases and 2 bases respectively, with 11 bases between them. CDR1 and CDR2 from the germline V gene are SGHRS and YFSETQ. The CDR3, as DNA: TGCGCCAGCAGCTTGGCCTTAGGGGTAAACACCGGGGAGCTGTTTTTT. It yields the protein CASSLALGVNTGELFF.

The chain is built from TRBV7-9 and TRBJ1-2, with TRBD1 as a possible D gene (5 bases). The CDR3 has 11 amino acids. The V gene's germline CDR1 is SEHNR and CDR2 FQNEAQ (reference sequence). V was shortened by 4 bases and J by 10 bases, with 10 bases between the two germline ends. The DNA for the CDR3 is TGTGCCAGCAGCTCCGCAGGGTCCTACACCTTC. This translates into CASSSAGSYTF.

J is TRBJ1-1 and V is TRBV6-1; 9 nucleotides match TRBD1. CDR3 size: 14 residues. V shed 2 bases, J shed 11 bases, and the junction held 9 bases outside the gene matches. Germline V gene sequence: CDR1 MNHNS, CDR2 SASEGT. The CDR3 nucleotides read TGTGCCAGCAGTGAATCGGCGGGGGACAGGGCGGCTTTCTTT. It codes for CASSESAGDRAAFF.